This is a list of T cell receptor beta chains from one sample in a study of post-analysis software for immune sequencing data. One entry per CDR3 protein, called by TCRdb with MiXCR from the PCR reads. The sample shows fewer than 850,000 distinct CDR3 sequences, just over 45% of them seen only once. Sequencing was done on a sample of blood. These receptors all stem from a girl aged 10-17 years with multiple sclerosis. Both conserved end residues are part of each CDR3. The D gene is left open where the match is weak. Size is stated for part of the rows, as once, few or many counts, or as a class when the clone is expanded.

j_gene: TRBJ2-7; v_gene: TRBV6-4; d_gene: -; abundance: -; CDR3aa: CASPLVGSYGQYF; CDR3nt: TGTGCCAGCCCCTTGGTCGGGAGCTACGGGCAGTACTTC
j_gene: TRBJ2-7; v_gene: TRBV4-2; d_gene: TRBD2; abundance: few; CDR3aa: CASSDTTPGLAGQYYEQYF; CDR3nt: TGTGCCAGCAGCGACACTACCCCGGGACTAGCGGGGCAATACTACGAGCAGTACTTC
j_gene: TRBJ2-7; v_gene: TRBV11-2; d_gene: -; abundance: -; CDR3aa: CASSLEDSLDEQYF; CDR3nt: TGTGCCAGCAGCTTAGAAGACAGTTTAGACGAGCAGTACTTC
j_gene: TRBJ2-6; v_gene: TRBV29-1; d_gene: -; abundance: few; CDR3aa: CSVEGGTFSGANVLTF; CDR3nt: TGCAGCGTTGAAGGGGGTACCTTCTCTGGGGCCAACGTCCTGACTTTC
j_gene: TRBJ2-3; v_gene: TRBV20-1; d_gene: TRBD2; abundance: few; CDR3aa: CSARVPTSGRDTQYF; CDR3nt: TGCAGTGCTAGAGTCCCGACTAGCGGAAGAGATACGCAGTATTTT
j_gene: TRBJ2-1; v_gene: TRBV6-2/TRBV6-3; d_gene: -; abundance: -; CDR3aa: CASSYSVDTLTNEQFF; CDR3nt: TGTGCCAGCAGTTATTCGGTAGACACCCTTACAAATGAGCAGTTCTTC
j_gene: TRBJ1-2; v_gene: TRBV12-3/TRBV12-4; d_gene: TRBD1; abundance: -; CDR3aa: CASSSGTGLVYGYTF; CDR3nt: TGTGCCAGCAGTTCCGGGACAGGGCTCGTCTATGGCTACACCTTC
j_gene: TRBJ2-3; v_gene: TRBV3-1; d_gene: TRBD2; abundance: few; CDR3aa: CASSRRTSGSTDTQYF; CDR3nt: TGTGCCAGCAGCCGCCGGACTAGCGGGAGCACAGATACGCAGTATTTT
j_gene: TRBJ2-2; v_gene: TRBV5-6; d_gene: -; abundance: -; CDR3aa: CASSFLFNTGELFF; CDR3nt: TGTGCCAGCAGCTTTTTATTCAACACCGGGGAGCTGTTTTTT
j_gene: TRBJ2-7; v_gene: TRBV6-2/TRBV6-3; d_gene: -; abundance: -; CDR3aa: CASSYWLSEQYF; CDR3nt: TGTGCCAGCAGTTACTGGCTAAGCGAGCAGTACTTC
j_gene: TRBJ2-1; v_gene: TRBV7-8; d_gene: TRBD1; abundance: once; CDR3aa: CASSKGGQGNEQFF; CDR3nt: TGTGCCAGCAGCAAAGGGGGACAGGGCAATGAGCAGTTCTTC
j_gene: TRBJ2-6; v_gene: TRBV5-1; d_gene: -; abundance: -; CDR3aa: CASSRHADGANVLTF; CDR3nt: TGCGCCAGCAGCAGACACGCCGATGGGGCCAACGTCCTGACTTTC
j_gene: TRBJ1-2; v_gene: TRBV3-1; d_gene: -; abundance: -; CDR3aa: CASSQDLSSYTF; CDR3nt: TGTGCCAGCAGCCAAGATCTGTCGAGCTACACCTTC
j_gene: TRBJ2-7; v_gene: TRBV29-1; d_gene: TRBD1; abundance: -; CDR3aa: CSVGGQGAYYEQYF; CDR3nt: TGCAGCGTTGGTGGGCAGGGGGCTTATTACGAGCAGTACTTC
j_gene: TRBJ2-7; v_gene: TRBV5-1; d_gene: -; abundance: -; CDR3aa: CASSFGRLPGEQYF; CDR3nt: TGCGCCAGCAGCTTCGGACGGCTCCCTGGCGAGCAGTACTTC
j_gene: TRBJ2-7; v_gene: TRBV6-2/TRBV6-3; d_gene: -; abundance: few; CDR3aa: CASSLTSALIRPYEQYF; CDR3nt: TGTGCCAGCAGCCTTACGTCTGCGTTAATTAGACCCTACGAGCAGTACTTC
j_gene: TRBJ2-3; v_gene: TRBV2; d_gene: -; abundance: -; CDR3aa: CASSESGSFGDTQYF; CDR3nt: TGTGCCAGCAGTGAATCAGGGTCCTTCGGAGATACGCAGTATTTT
j_gene: TRBJ2-1; v_gene: TRBV5-5; d_gene: -; abundance: -; CDR3aa: CASGIGASQGAYEQFF; CDR3nt: TGTGCCAGCGGAATTGGGGCGTCCCAAGGGGCCTACGAGCAGTTCTTC
j_gene: TRBJ2-1; v_gene: TRBV10-3; d_gene: TRBD1; abundance: few; CDR3aa: CAIRRQGRGEQFF; CDR3nt: TGTGCCATCAGAAGACAGGGGCGGGGTGAGCAGTTCTTC
j_gene: TRBJ2-7; v_gene: TRBV7-2; d_gene: -; abundance: many; CDR3aa: CASSLEGSPYEQYF; CDR3nt: TGCGCCAGCAGCTTGGAAGGGAGCCCCTACGAGCAGTACTTC
j_gene: TRBJ2-5; v_gene: TRBV20-1; d_gene: -; abundance: -; CDR3aa: CSASDRSLTTIGETQYF; CDR3nt: TGCAGTGCTAGCGACCGGTCGTTAACTACAATTGGAGAGACCCAGTACTTC
j_gene: TRBJ2-1; v_gene: TRBV20-1; d_gene: -; abundance: -; CDR3aa: CSGPDAHNEQCF; CDR3nt: TGCAGTGGACCCGACGCGCACAATGAGCAGTGCTTC
j_gene: TRBJ1-1; v_gene: TRBV29-1; d_gene: -; abundance: few; CDR3aa: CSVAPFSENTEAFF; CDR3nt: TGCAGCGTTGCCCCGTTTTCCGAAAACACTGAAGCTTTCTTT
j_gene: TRBJ2-1; v_gene: TRBV12-5; d_gene: -; abundance: -; CDR3aa: CASGWNPVDSSYNEQFF; CDR3nt: TGTGCTAGTGGTTGGAACCCAGTGGACAGCTCCTACAATGAGCAGTTCTTC
j_gene: TRBJ1-2; v_gene: TRBV7-2; d_gene: -; abundance: few; CDR3aa: CASSLRLTGPPYGYTF; CDR3nt: TGTGCCAGCAGCCTCCGTCTAACCGGGCCCCCATATGGCTACACCTTC
j_gene: TRBJ2-1; v_gene: TRBV20-1; d_gene: TRBD2; abundance: -; CDR3aa: CSAGILAGSHNEQFF; CDR3nt: TGCAGTGCAGGAATACTAGCGGGTAGCCACAATGAGCAGTTCTTC
j_gene: TRBJ1-1; v_gene: TRBV27; d_gene: -; abundance: -; CDR3aa: CATLSTGSTEAFF; CDR3nt: TGTGCCACACTTTCAACAGGGAGCACTGAAGCTTTCTTT
j_gene: TRBJ1-5; v_gene: TRBV12-3/TRBV12-4; d_gene: -; abundance: -; CDR3aa: CASSFSGTNQPQHF; CDR3nt: TGTGCCAGCAGTTTTTCAGGTACCAATCAGCCCCAGCATTTT
j_gene: TRBJ2-3; v_gene: TRBV20-1; d_gene: -; abundance: -; CDR3aa: CSARDLNGTLTDTQYF; CDR3nt: TGCAGTGCTAGAGATCTTAACGGGACCCTTACAGATACGCAGTATTTT
j_gene: TRBJ2-5; v_gene: TRBV12-3/TRBV12-4; d_gene: -; abundance: -; CDR3aa: CASTTAEGFGETQYF; CDR3nt: TGTGCCAGCACTACGGCTGAGGGGTTTGGGGAGACCCAGTACTTC
j_gene: TRBJ2-1; v_gene: TRBV13; d_gene: -; abundance: -; CDR3aa: CASSPPLRDEQFF; CDR3nt: TGTGCCAGCAGCCCCCCACTACGGGATGAGCAGTTCTTC
j_gene: TRBJ1-2; v_gene: TRBV29-1; d_gene: TRBD1; abundance: -; CDR3aa: CSVEDWDREEDYGYTF; CDR3nt: TGCAGCGTTGAAGATTGGGACAGGGAAGAGGACTATGGCTACACCTTC
j_gene: TRBJ2-7; v_gene: TRBV19; d_gene: -; abundance: few; CDR3aa: CASSMSASYEQYF; CDR3nt: TGTGCCAGTAGTATGTCGGCCTCCTACGAGCAGTACTTC
j_gene: TRBJ2-1; v_gene: TRBV14; d_gene: TRBD2; abundance: -; CDR3aa: CASSHARGRARYEQFF; CDR3nt: TGTGCCAGCAGCCACGCTCGCGGGAGGGCCAGGTATGAGCAGTTCTTC
j_gene: TRBJ2-7; v_gene: TRBV6-6; d_gene: -; abundance: -; CDR3aa: CASSDPGGTVLYEQYF; CDR3nt: TGTGCCAGCAGTGACCCGGGAGGGACAGTCCTCTACGAGCAGTACTTC
j_gene: TRBJ2-1; v_gene: TRBV29-1; d_gene: -; abundance: -; CDR3aa: CSVDGVERRRSNEQFF; CDR3nt: TGCAGCGTTGATGGTGTCGAGCGGAGGCGATCCAATGAGCAGTTCTTC
j_gene: TRBJ2-3; v_gene: TRBV2; d_gene: TRBD2; abundance: few; CDR3aa: CAIRRASGRGTDTQYF; CDR3nt: TGTGCCATCCGTAGGGCTAGCGGGAGGGGCACAGATACGCAGTATTTT
j_gene: TRBJ2-5; v_gene: TRBV7-3; d_gene: -; abundance: few; CDR3aa: CASSSSTTNQETQYF; CDR3nt: TGTGCCAGCAGCTCCTCCACTACGAACCAAGAGACCCAGTACTTC
j_gene: TRBJ2-7; v_gene: TRBV12-5; d_gene: -; abundance: few; CDR3aa: CASGSQGYEQYF; CDR3nt: TGTGCTAGTGGTTCCCAAGGGTACGAGCAGTACTTC
j_gene: TRBJ1-2; v_gene: TRBV5-1; d_gene: -; abundance: few; CDR3aa: CASSLDNRNYGYTF; CDR3nt: TGCGCCAGCAGCTTGGATAACAGAAACTATGGCTACACCTTC
j_gene: TRBJ2-5; v_gene: TRBV7-2; d_gene: TRBD2; abundance: few; CDR3aa: CASSFRSGRYQETQYF; CDR3nt: TGTGCCAGCAGCTTTCGTAGCGGGAGGTACCAAGAGACCCAGTACTTC
j_gene: TRBJ2-1; v_gene: TRBV7-2; d_gene: TRBD2; abundance: many; CDR3aa: CASSLGPPLAGGEQFF; CDR3nt: TGTGCCAGCAGCTTAGGGCCCCCGCTCGCGGGAGGCGAGCAGTTCTTC
j_gene: TRBJ2-7; v_gene: TRBV27; d_gene: TRBD2; abundance: -; CDR3aa: CASSLSSGNIYEQYF; CDR3nt: TGTGCCAGCAGTTTATCTAGCGGGAACATTTACGAGCAGTACTTC
j_gene: TRBJ1-1; v_gene: TRBV10-3; d_gene: -; abundance: -; CDR3aa: CAISEFPQSGAISEAFF; CDR3nt: TGTGCCATCAGTGAGTTCCCCCAATCAGGGGCCATAAGTGAAGCTTTCTTT
j_gene: TRBJ2-2; v_gene: TRBV6-6; d_gene: TRBD2; abundance: -; CDR3aa: CASSYSRLAGDGELFF; CDR3nt: TGTGCCAGCAGTTACTCGAGACTAGCGGGAGACGGGGAGCTGTTTTTT
j_gene: TRBJ2-7; v_gene: TRBV27; d_gene: -; abundance: -; CDR3aa: CASRDGGRDEQYF; CDR3nt: TGTGCCAGCAGGGATGGGGGAAGAGACGAGCAGTACTTC
j_gene: TRBJ2-7; v_gene: TRBV6-6; d_gene: TRBD2; abundance: -; CDR3aa: CASQVKASGSTYEQYF; CDR3nt: TGTGCCAGCCAAGTTAAGGCTAGCGGGTCCACCTACGAGCAGTACTTC
j_gene: TRBJ1-2; v_gene: TRBV27; d_gene: -; abundance: -; CDR3aa: CASSWGGSYGYTF; CDR3nt: TGTGCCAGCAGTTGGGGGGGATCCTATGGCTACACCTTC
j_gene: TRBJ1-1; v_gene: TRBV20-1; d_gene: -; abundance: -; CDR3aa: CSAREKKSIFPGTEAFF; CDR3nt: TGCAGTGCTAGAGAGAAGAAATCCATTTTTCCGGGCACTGAAGCTTTCTTT
j_gene: TRBJ2-7; v_gene: TRBV20-1; d_gene: TRBD1; abundance: -; CDR3aa: CSASTGATYEQYF; CDR3nt: TGCAGTGCCTCGACAGGGGCGACCTACGAGCAGTACTTC
j_gene: TRBJ2-3; v_gene: TRBV9; d_gene: -; abundance: -; CDR3aa: CASSEAPDTQYF; CDR3nt: TGTGCCAGCAGCGAGGCTCCAGATACGCAGTATTTT
j_gene: TRBJ2-3; v_gene: TRBV7-9; d_gene: TRBD2; abundance: few; CDR3aa: CASSFPGTSGRSSPDTQYF; CDR3nt: TGTGCCAGCAGCTTCCCCGGGACTAGCGGGAGATCCTCCCCAGATACGCAGTATTTT
j_gene: TRBJ2-1; v_gene: TRBV29-1; d_gene: TRBD2; abundance: -; CDR3aa: CSMTSGSKNEQFF; CDR3nt: TGCAGCATGACTAGCGGGAGTAAGAATGAGCAGTTCTTC
j_gene: TRBJ1-2; v_gene: TRBV13; d_gene: -; abundance: -; CDR3aa: CASSLGRREIYGYTF; CDR3nt: TGTGCCAGCAGCTTAGGTCGCAGGGAGATCTATGGCTACACCTTC
j_gene: TRBJ2-1; v_gene: TRBV29-1; d_gene: TRBD2; abundance: -; CDR3aa: CSGNLAGVYNEQFF; CDR3nt: TGCAGCGGAAACCTAGCGGGAGTGTACAATGAGCAGTTCTTC
j_gene: TRBJ2-1; v_gene: TRBV4-3; d_gene: TRBD2; abundance: -; CDR3aa: CASSQDGGLGIDEQFF; CDR3nt: TGCGCCAGCAGCCAAGACGGGGGACTAGGCATCGATGAGCAGTTCTTC
j_gene: TRBJ1-2; v_gene: TRBV6-5; d_gene: -; abundance: -; CDR3aa: CASSYSGASNYGYTF; CDR3nt: TGTGCCAGCAGTTATAGTGGGGCGTCCAACTATGGCTACACCTTC
j_gene: TRBJ2-7; v_gene: TRBV29-1; d_gene: -; abundance: -; CDR3aa: CSVLQGDYEQYF; CDR3nt: TGCAGCGTCCTTCAAGGAGACTACGAGCAGTACTTC